The 27 T cell receptor beta chains given below trace back to one sample, sequenced in a study of molecular identifiers for immune sequencing clone quantification. TCRdb passed the PCR reads through MiXCR, listing each CDR3 protein once. The repertoire holds approximately 500,000 distinct CDR3 sequences, under 30% seen once, with approximately 0.8% in the top ten. The specimen was naive CD8+ T cells from blood, with Jurkat cell RNA spiked in. Subset given: FACS-sorted CD8+CD4-CCR7+CD45RA+ naive T cells. The receptors derive from a human donor in good health. Some libraries in this study had Jurkat cell RNA spiked in.

For the CDR3, the DNA is TGTGCCAGCAGCAGACGGACAAGGCGGCGTCAGCCCCAGCATTTT. Protein: CASSRRTRRRQPQHF. This chain joins TRBV3-2 and TRBJ1-5; the D call TRBD1 from the table was never checked on the DNA. TRBV3-2 is classified as a pseudogene. This CDR3 region has 15 residues.

This clonotype was found a few times. CDR3 sequence reads: CASSQQDGIAYEQYF. DNA of the CDR3: TGCGCCAGCAGCCAACAGGACGGCATAGCCTACGAGCAGTACTTC. The chain uses TRBV4-3 and TRBJ2-7; D ambiguous. The CDR3 loop spans 15 amino acids. Germline-derived CDR1 and CDR2 are LGHNA and YSLEER. The germline V and J ends were trimmed by 2 bases and 2 bases, with 13 bases remaining between them.

The J gene is TRBJ2-7, the V gene TRBV9; 13 bases match TRBD2. Per germline, CDR1 SGDLS and CDR2 YYNGEE. This CDR3 has 16 amino acids. The V gene end was trimmed by 3 bases and the J gene end by 6 bases; junction bases not matched to a gene: 9. CDR3 DNA: TGTGCCAGCAGCGGACACGGGACTAGCGGGGACGGCGAGCAGTACTTC. Encoded protein: CASSGHGTSGDGEQYF.

The chain combines TRBV7-2 with TRBJ1-6; D is uncertain. Per germline, CDR1 SGHTA and CDR2 FQGNSA. CDR3 length equals 18 residues. Trimming cost V 2 bases and J 0 bases, with 14 bases left between them. The CDR3: CASSLRFGSSSYNSPLHF. CDR3 coding DNA: TGTGCCAGCAGCTTAAGGTTCGGCAGCAGCTCCTATAATTCACCCCTCCACTTT. Full variable domain (rest looked up from reference TRBV7-2 and TRBJ1-6): GAGVSQSPSNKVTEKGKDVELRCDPISGHTALYWYRQSLGQGLEFLIYFQGNSAPDKSGLPSDRFSAERTGGSVSTLTIQRTQQEDSAVYLCASSLRFGSSSYNSPLHFGNGTRLTVT.

The rearrangement joins TRBV30 to TRBJ2-1; unclear D gene. CDR3 size: 20 residues. Trimming cost V 5 bases and J 5 bases, with 34 bases left between them. Germline loops: CDR1 GTSNPN, CDR2 SVGIG (reference sequence). CDR3 coding DNA: TGTGCCTGGGGTGGTTTCGGCCCTGTTTATCGGCCCGTCTCAGACAATGAGCAGTTCTTC. Protein: CAWGGFGPVYRPVSDNEQFF. The variable domain in full, completed from reference TRBV30 and TRBJ2-1, reads SQTIHQWPATLVQPVGSPLSLECTVEGTSNPNLYWYRQAAGRGLQLLFYSVGIGQISSEVPQNLSASRPQDRQFILSSKKLLLSDSGFYLCAWGGFGPVYRPVSDNEQFFGPGTRLTVL.

J is TRBJ2-1 and V is TRBV11-2; D possibly corresponds to TRBD2 (5 bases). Per the germline V gene, CDR1 is SGHAT and CDR2 is FQNNGV. The CDR3 sequence is 17 residues long. V lost 5 bases, J lost 0 bases, and 17 bases lay in between. The CDR3 DNA is TGTGCCAGCAGCCGGGGTTGGAGGACCGGCTCCTACAATGAGCAGTTCTTC. Amino acids: CASSRGWRTGSYNEQFF. The variable domain in full, completed from reference TRBV11-2 and TRBJ2-1, reads EAGVAQSPRYKIIEKRQSVAFWCNPISGHATLYWYQQILGQGPKLLIQFQNNGVVDDSQLPKDRFSAERLKGVDSTLKIQPAKLEDSAVYLCASSRGWRTGSYNEQFFGPGTRLTVL.

A word on this clonotype: Since a much larger clone is just one base distant, this may be a read error. V is TRBV7-6 and J is TRBJ2-7; possibly TRBD1 for D (5 bases). The CDR3 totals 15 residues. Germline V gene sequence: CDR1 SGHVS, CDR2 FNYEAQ. The CDR3 bases are TGTGCCAGCAGCTTAGCCCAGGGTAGCTCCTACGAGGAGTACTTC. It is translated as CASSLAQGSSYEEYF.

The chain uses TRBV29-1 and TRBJ2-7; TRBD1 matches at 7 bases. Germline loops: CDR1 SQVTM, CDR2 ANQGSEA. The ends lost 4 bases at V and 3 bases at J; junction bases unmatched: 9. This CDR3 spans 14 amino acids. CDR3 residues: CSVGGGQAYYEQYF. The DNA for the CDR3 is TGCAGCGTTGGGGGTGGACAGGCCTACTACGAGCAGTACTTC.

The chain employs TRBV3-1 and TRBJ1-4; D unclear. This CDR3 spans 13 amino acids. Germline-derived CDR1 and CDR2 are LGHDT and YNNKEL (reference sequence). V shed 6 bases and J shed 3 bases, with 8 bases lying between them. The CDR3: CASRSRSNEKLFF. In nucleotides, the CDR3 is TGTGCCAGCAGATCACGTTCTAATGAAAAACTGTTTTTT.

The genes are TRBV20-1 and TRBJ2-7; 9 bases fit TRBD2. With 0 bases clipped from V and 3 bases from J, the junction kept 6 bases outside the gene matches. CDR3 length: 15 residues. The germline gives CDR1 DFQATT, CDR2 SNEGSKA (reference sequence). The CDR3 DNA reads as TGCAGTGCTAGAGATCTTCAGCGGGAGGTCTACGAGCAGTACTTC. Protein product: CSARDLQREVYEQYF.

On this clonotype: This may be a read error: a much more frequent sequence differs by one nucleotide. The J gene is TRBJ1-1, the V gene TRBV7-9; 8 nucleotides match TRBD1. The CDR3 is 15 amino acids. Looked up from germline, CDR1 is SEHNR and CDR2 is FQNEAQ (reference sequence). With V trimmed by 4 bases and J by 5 bases, 9 bases remained unmatched. CDR3 sequence reads: CASSSGQGARTEAFF. The CDR3 nucleotides are TGTGCCAGCAGCTCCGGACAGGGAGCGAGGACTGAAGCTTTCTTT.

This clonotype was seen a few times. The chain uses TRBV7-9 and TRBJ2-2; no definite D call. The CDR3 is 14 amino acids. The V end lost 2 bases, the J end lost 10 bases, and 14 bases lay between the germline ends. CDR1 is SEHNR and CDR2 is FQNEAQ in the germline V gene (reference sequence). The CDR3 coding sequence is TGTGCCAGCAGCTTACCACGGACGTTAGAGGAGCTGTTTTTT. Amino acid sequence: CASSLPRTLEELFF. The complete variable domain, with remaining parts taken from reference TRBV7-9 and TRBJ2-2, reads DTGVSQNPRHKITKRGQNVTFRCDPISEHNRLYWYRQTLGQGPEFLTYFQNEAQLEKSRLLSDRFSAERPKGSFSTLEIQRTEQGDSAMYLCASSLPRTLEELFFGEGSRLTVL.

This clonotype was picked up many times. This sequence joins TRBV4-2 and TRBJ2-5; D is unclear. V shed 1 base and J shed 4 bases, with 7 bases lying between them. The germline V gene encodes CDR1 LGHNA and CDR2 YNFKEQ. The CDR3 totals 13 residues. CDR3 protein: CASSQVIVETQYF. The CDR3 DNA is TGTGCCAGCAGCCAAGTTATCGTAGAGACCCAGTACTTC.

This clonotype was found a few times. This rearrangement joins TRBV2 to TRBJ2-3; TRBD2 aligns across 12 bases. CDR3 size: 13 residues. The germline gives CDR1 SNHLY, CDR2 FYNNEI. Trimming took 2 bases from V and 14 from J; bases not matched to a gene: 5. Here the CDR3 DNA reads TGTGCCAGCAGTGAACTAGCGGGAGGGCCGGCGTATTTT. Residues: CASSELAGGPAYF.

The sample holds many counts of this clonotype. The chain employs TRBV12-3 or TRBV12-4 and TRBJ2-5, with 8 bases fitting TRBD2. This CDR3 spans 14 amino acids. The junction had 4 bases not matched to a gene; V was cut back by 5 bases and J by 2 bases. In DNA form, the CDR3 reads TGTGCCAGCAGTGGCGGGGGGACGCAAGAGACCCAGTACTTC. Translation: CASSGGGTQETQYF.

This clonotype was seen only a few times. The chain is built from TRBV7-2 and TRBJ2-3; D unresolved. The CDR3 consists of 12 residues. Trimming took 5 bases from V and 6 from J, leaving 9 bases between them. CDR1 SGHTA and CDR2 FQGNSA come from the germline V gene. The CDR3, as DNA: TGTGCCAGCAGCCTCCACTGGGATACGCAGTATTTT. Translated: CASSLHWDTQYF.

This clonotype has a handful of counts. J is TRBJ2-3 and V is TRBV20-1, with 14 bases matching TRBD2. The CDR3 spans 15 residues. V gave up 3 bases and J gave up 5 bases; unmatched junction bases: 4. Germline CDR1 DFQATT, CDR2 SNEGSKA (reference sequence). The CDR3 sequence is CSARGLAGVVDTQYF. In DNA form, the CDR3 reads TGCAGTGCTAGGGGACTAGCGGGAGTCGTAGATACGCAGTATTTT.

CDR3 protein: CASSELAANTEAFF. For the CDR3, the DNA is TGTGCCAGCAGTGAATTGGCAGCGAACACTGAAGCTTTCTTT. The chain has TRBV2 and TRBJ1-1; no reliable D call. V gave up 2 bases and J gave up 1 base, with 8 bases separating them. Germline lookup yields CDR1 SNHLY and CDR2 FYNNEI. The CDR3 runs to 14 residues.

This chain uses TRBV12-5 with TRBJ2-2; 15 positions agree with TRBD2. Trimming at V came to 3 bases and at J to 7 bases, leaving 3 bases not matched to a gene. The CDR3 has 16 amino acids. Germline CDR1 LGHNT, CDR2 FRNRAP. CDR3 amino acids: CASGFGTSGRSGELFF. CDR3 nucleotides: TGTGCTAGTGGTTTCGGGACTAGCGGGAGGAGCGGGGAGCTGTTTTTT.

There are a few counts of this clonotype. V is TRBV6-6 and J is TRBJ2-7; D is unclear. The CDR3 runs to 11 residues. With 3 bases removed from V and 4 bases from J, the gap between germline ends came to 4 bases. Germline assignment: CDR1 MNHNY and CDR2 SVGAGI (reference sequence). The CDR3, as DNA: TGTGCCAGCAGTTATAATTACGAGCAGTACTTC. It translates to CASSYNYEQYF.

The CDR3 bases are TGTGCCAGCAGTTACTCGTTAGGGACCTGCGAGCAGTACTTC. Amino acid sequence: CASSYSLGTCEQYF. The V call is TRBV6-6, the J call TRBJ2-7; D assignment may be TRBD1 or TRBD2 (5 bases each). V lost 0 bases, J lost 6 bases, and 12 bases lay in between. The CDR3 sequence is 14 residues long. Looked up from germline, CDR1 is MNHNY and CDR2 is SVGAGI (reference sequence).

Many counts were recorded for this clonotype. V and J are TRBV29-1 and TRBJ2-7, with a tentative D call TRBD1 (6 bases). This CDR3 contains 14 residues. Germline CDR1 is SQVTM and CDR2 is ANQGSEA. Trimming took 4 bases from V and 2 from J, leaving 15 bases between them. CDR3 amino acids: CSVVAPDSPYEQYF. In DNA, the CDR3 is TGCAGCGTTGTGGCCCCGGACAGCCCCTACGAGCAGTACTTC.

The chain couples TRBV5-1 to TRBJ2-7; TRBD2 matches 10 bases. Trimming removed 1 base from V and 6 bases from J; junction bases left unmatched: 7. Germline CDR1 and CDR2: SGHRS and YFSETQ. This CDR3 is 15 amino acids long. CDR3: CASSLSPSGRTEQYF. For the CDR3, the DNA is TGCGCCAGCAGCTTGAGCCCTAGCGGGAGAACCGAGCAGTACTTC.

Many counts were recorded for this clonotype. This chain uses TRBV6-5 with TRBJ2-7, with TRBD1 identical over 9 bases. Germline trimming cut 6 bases from V and 3 bases from J; bases unmatched to any gene: 6. The CDR3 covers 14 residues. The germline gives CDR1 MNHEY, CDR2 SVGAGI. CDR3 sequence reads: CASRPQGASYEQYF. CDR3 sequence (DNA): TGTGCCAGCAGACCACAGGGGGCGAGCTACGAGCAGTACTTC.

V gene TRBV7-9 combines with J gene TRBJ2-7; 11 positions agree with TRBD1. V shed 5 bases and J 2 bases; nucleotides not matched to a gene: 5. Germline values: CDR1 SEHNR, CDR2 FQNEAQ (reference sequence). There are 15 residues in the CDR3. The CDR3 region is CASSEGQGVTYEQYF. The CDR3 DNA follows: TGTGCCAGCAGCGAGGGACAGGGGGTGACCTACGAGCAGTACTTC.

This clonotype came up many times. For the CDR3, the DNA is TGCAGCGTTTATATGAACACTGAAGCTTTCTTT. This translates into CSVYMNTEAFF. J is TRBJ1-1 and V is TRBV29-1; no clear D gene. Germline lookup yields CDR1 SQVTM and CDR2 ANQGSEA. Trimming removed 5 bases at V and 0 bases at J, with 4 bases between. The CDR3 spans 11 residues. The variable domain in full, with the rest retrieved from reference TRBV29-1 and TRBJ1-1, is SAVISQKPSRDICQRGTSLTIQCQVDSQVTMMFWYRQQPGQSLTLIATANQGSEATYESGFVIDKFPISRPNLTFSTLTVSNMSPEDSSIYLCSVYMNTEAFFGQGTRLTVV.

With regard to this clonotype: At one of its ends the junction is not consistent with the germline gene, which may arise from a read error. The CDR3 loop is CASSFRPGDQPQHF. For the CDR3, the DNA is TGTGCCAGCAGCTTTCGCCCAGGGGACCAGCCCCAGCATTTT. The rearrangement uses TRBV5-3 and TRBJ1-5; D possibly corresponds to TRBD1 (6 bases). TRBV5-3 belongs to the ORF category, with a function that is uncertain. The length of the CDR3 is 14 residues.